The clone carrying this T cell receptor beta chain occurred a few times. Methods used by the authors: Amplification of reference gene primers was used by the study to estimate nucleated cell counts. Method: immunoSEQ multiplex PCR; TCRdb's copy keeps in-frame clones and lacks some. V, J and clone size derive from that table, while D and trimming were established from the DNA sequence. The sample holds about 250,000 clones, approximately 80% seen once. The sample originates from a study of blood T cell repertoires in COVID-19. Across the whole study: Some COVID-19 samples were acute and others convalescent; all came from the United States, Italy and Spain.

The CDR3 has 16 residues. The V gene end was trimmed by 5 bases and the J gene end by 2 bases; junction bases not matched to a gene: 9. Germline CDR1 and CDR2: SEHNR and FQNEAQ (reference sequence). The sequencing sample was made of peripheral blood. This chain links TRBV7-9 with TRBJ2-1; 7 positions match TRBD1. This TCR derives from an older woman with active or convalescent COVID-19. In DNA form, the CDR3 reads TGTGCCAGCAGCCACCGTGTGGGGACAGCCTACAATGAGCAGTTCTTC. It translates to CASSHRVGTAYNEQFF.